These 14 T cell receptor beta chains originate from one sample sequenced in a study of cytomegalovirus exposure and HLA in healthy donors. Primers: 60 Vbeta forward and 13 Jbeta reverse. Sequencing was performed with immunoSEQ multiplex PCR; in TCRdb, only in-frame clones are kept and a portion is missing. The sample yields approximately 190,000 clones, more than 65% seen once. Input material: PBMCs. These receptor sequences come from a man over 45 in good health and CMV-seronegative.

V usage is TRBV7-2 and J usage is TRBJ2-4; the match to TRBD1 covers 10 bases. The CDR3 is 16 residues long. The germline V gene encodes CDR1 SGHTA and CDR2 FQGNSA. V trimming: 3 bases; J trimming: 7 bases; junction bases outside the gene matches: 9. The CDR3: CASSFSRQGAGNIQYF. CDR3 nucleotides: TGTGCCAGCAGCTTCAGTAGACAGGGGGCGGGGAACATTCAGTACTTC.

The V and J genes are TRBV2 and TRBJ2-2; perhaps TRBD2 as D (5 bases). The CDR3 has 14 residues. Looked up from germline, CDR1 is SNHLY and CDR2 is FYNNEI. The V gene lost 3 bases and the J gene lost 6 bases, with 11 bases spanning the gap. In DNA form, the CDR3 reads TGTGCCAGCAGTGACCGGGGTGCCTCCGGGGAGCTGTTTTTT. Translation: CASSDRGASGELFF.

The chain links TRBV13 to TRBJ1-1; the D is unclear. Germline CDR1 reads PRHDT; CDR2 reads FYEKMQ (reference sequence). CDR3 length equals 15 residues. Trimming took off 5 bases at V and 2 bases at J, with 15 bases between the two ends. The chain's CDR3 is CASSLNPGSNTEAFF. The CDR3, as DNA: TGTGCCAGCAGCCTGAACCCGGGGAGTAACACTGAAGCTTTCTTT.

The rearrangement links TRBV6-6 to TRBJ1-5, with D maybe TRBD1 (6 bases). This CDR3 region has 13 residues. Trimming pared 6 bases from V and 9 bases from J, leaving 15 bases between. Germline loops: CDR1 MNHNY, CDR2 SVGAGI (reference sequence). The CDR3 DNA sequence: TGTGCCAGCAGCATAGGGGGGGGCAGGCCCCAGCATTTT. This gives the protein CASSIGGGRPQHF.

The CDR3 spells CAISEGDRGREQYF. The CDR3 nucleotides are TGTGCCATCAGTGAGGGGGACAGGGGGCGCGAGCAGTACTTC. This rearrangement joins TRBV10-3 to TRBJ2-7; 12 bases are shared with TRBD1. CDR1 is ENHRY and CDR2 is SYGVKD in the germline V gene. CDR3 length: 14 residues. Trimming at V came to 2 bases and at J to 6 bases, leaving 2 bases not matched to a gene.

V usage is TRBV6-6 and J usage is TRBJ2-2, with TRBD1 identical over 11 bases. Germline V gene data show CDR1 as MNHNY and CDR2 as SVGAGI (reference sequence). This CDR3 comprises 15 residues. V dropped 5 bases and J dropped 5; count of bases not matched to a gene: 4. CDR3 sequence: CASSRDRGSTGELFF. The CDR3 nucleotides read TGTGCCAGCAGTCGGGACAGGGGGAGTACCGGGGAGCTGTTTTTT.

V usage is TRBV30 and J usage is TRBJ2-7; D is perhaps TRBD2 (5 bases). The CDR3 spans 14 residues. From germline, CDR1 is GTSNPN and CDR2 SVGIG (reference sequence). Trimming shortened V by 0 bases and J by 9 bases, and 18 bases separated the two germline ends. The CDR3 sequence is CAWSVPPGVFGQYF. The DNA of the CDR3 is TGTGCCTGGAGTGTACCTCCCGGGGTCTTTGGGCAGTACTTC.

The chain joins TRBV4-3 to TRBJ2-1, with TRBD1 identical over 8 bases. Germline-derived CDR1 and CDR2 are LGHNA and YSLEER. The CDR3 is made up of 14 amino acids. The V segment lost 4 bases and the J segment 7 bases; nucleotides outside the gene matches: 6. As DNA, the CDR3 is TGCGCCAGCAGCCGGATAACAGGGGGTAATGAGCAGTTCTTC. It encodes CASSRITGGNEQFF.

This CDR3 reads CASSFRPLYEQYF. The CDR3 nucleotides read TGTGCCAGCAGCTTTAGGCCACTATACGAGCAGTACTTC. The chain employs TRBV5-6 and TRBJ2-7; D not certain. CDR3 length: 13 residues. Germline V CDR1 and CDR2: SGHDT, YYEEEE. Trimming removed 2 bases at V and 4 bases at J, with 10 bases between.

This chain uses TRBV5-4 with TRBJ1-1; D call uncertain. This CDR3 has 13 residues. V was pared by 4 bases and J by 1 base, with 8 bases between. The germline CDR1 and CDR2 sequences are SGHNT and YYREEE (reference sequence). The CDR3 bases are TGTGCCAGCAGCGTACCGGGGAACACTGAAGCTTTCTTT. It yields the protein CASSVPGNTEAFF.

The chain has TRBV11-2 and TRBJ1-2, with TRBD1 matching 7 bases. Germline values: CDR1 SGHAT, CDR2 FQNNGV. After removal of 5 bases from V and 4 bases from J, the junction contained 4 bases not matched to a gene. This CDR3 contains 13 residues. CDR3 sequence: CASSLDRAYGYTF. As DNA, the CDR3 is TGTGCCAGCAGCCTCGACAGGGCCTATGGCTACACCTTC.

This CDR3 reads CASSQGTRGQDGYTF. CDR3 coding DNA: TGCGCCAGCAGCCAAGGGACCCGGGGACAAGATGGCTACACCTTC. This chain links TRBV4-3 with TRBJ1-2; D might be TRBD1 (6 bases). V lost 1 base to trimming and J lost 6 bases, with 15 bases between them. This CDR3 comprises 15 residues. Germline V gene sequence: CDR1 LGHNA, CDR2 YSLEER.

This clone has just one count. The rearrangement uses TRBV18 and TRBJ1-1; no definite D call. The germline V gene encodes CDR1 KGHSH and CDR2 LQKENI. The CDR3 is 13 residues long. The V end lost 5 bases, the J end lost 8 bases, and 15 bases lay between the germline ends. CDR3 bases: TGTGCCAGCTCATCACGCGTGGCGGGGGAAGCTTTCTTT. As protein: CASSSRVAGEAFF.

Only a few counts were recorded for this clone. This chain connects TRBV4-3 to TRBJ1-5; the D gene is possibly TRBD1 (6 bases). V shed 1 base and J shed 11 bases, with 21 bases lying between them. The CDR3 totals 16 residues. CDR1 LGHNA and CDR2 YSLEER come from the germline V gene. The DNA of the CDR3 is TGCGCCAGCAGCCAAGGGGTACAGGGTCCCAGGGGAGCCCAGCATTTT. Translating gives CASSQGVQGPRGAQHF.